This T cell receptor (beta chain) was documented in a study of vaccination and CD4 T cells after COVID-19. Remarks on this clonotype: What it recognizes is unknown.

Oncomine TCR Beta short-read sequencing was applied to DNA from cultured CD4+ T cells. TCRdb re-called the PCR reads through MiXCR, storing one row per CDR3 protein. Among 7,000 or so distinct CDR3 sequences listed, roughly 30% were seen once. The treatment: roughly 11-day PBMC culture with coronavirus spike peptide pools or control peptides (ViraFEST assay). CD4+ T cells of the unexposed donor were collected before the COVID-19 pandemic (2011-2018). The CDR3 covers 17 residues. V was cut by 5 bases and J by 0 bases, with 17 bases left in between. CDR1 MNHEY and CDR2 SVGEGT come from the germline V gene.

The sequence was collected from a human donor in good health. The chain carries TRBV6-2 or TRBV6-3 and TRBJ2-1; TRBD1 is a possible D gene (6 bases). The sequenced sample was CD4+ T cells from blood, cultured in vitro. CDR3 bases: TGTGCCAGCAGTACCGAACAGGGCCAGAGCTCCTACAATGAGCAGTTCTTC. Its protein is CASSTEQGQSSYNEQFF.